The source of this T cell receptor beta chain is a study of cytomegalovirus exposure and HLA in healthy donors. Study-wide context: Earlier, 100 million to 120 million unique TCR beta sequences were recovered from 170 million or so T cells by an analysis. General observations from the study: Earlier analysis yielded a pattern in which most TCR beta V segments were productive about 87% or about 30% of the time.

The study ran its PCR with 60 Vbeta and 13 Jbeta primers. In the original processing: Later work found 65 million to 85 million unique TCR beta chains, with some 11 million shared. Method: immunoSEQ multiplex PCR; TCRdb's copy keeps in-frame clones and lacks some. The V and J calls and clone size were taken over from that table, and D and trimming were inferred from the DNA. Here the sample spans 150,000 to 200,000 clones, approximately 81% being singletons. Notes on this clone: The antigen is not known.

The germline V gene encodes CDR1 SEHNR and CDR2 FQNEAQ (reference sequence). J lost 0 bases, V lost 5 bases, and 4 bases had no gene match. The CDR3 is 15 amino acids. This chain joins TRBV7-9 and TRBJ1-3; 7 bases agree with TRBD1. The source is a man between 18 and 29 years old in good health and CMV-seropositive. The sequencing sample was made of PBMCs. The CDR3 reads CASSPGTDSGNTIYF. The DNA of the CDR3 is TGTGCCAGCAGCCCCGGGACAGACTCTGGAAACACCATATATTTT.